Detailed here is one T cell receptor beta chain. A clone one base away is much larger, so this may be a read error. The CDR3 spans 15 residues. The V gene's germline CDR1 is LNHNV and CDR2 YYDKDF (reference sequence). Sample-barcoded 5' priming and a J-beta primer mix drove a second PCR of about 6 to 11 cycles. A single record per CDR3 protein comes from TCRdb applying MiXCR to the 5' RACE reads. The profile shows about 650,000 distinct CDR3 sequences, over 40% of them singletons. This sample is part of a study of blood T cells in healthy people across ages. The gene calls are TRBV15 and TRBJ2-3, with D perhaps matching TRBD2 (6 bases). The sequencing input was blood. This clonotype originated in a woman of 80 years or more in good health. In DNA, the CDR3 is TGTGCCACCAGCAGAGACGTAACTAGCACAGATACGCGGTATTTT. Translating it yields CATSRDVTSTDTRYF.